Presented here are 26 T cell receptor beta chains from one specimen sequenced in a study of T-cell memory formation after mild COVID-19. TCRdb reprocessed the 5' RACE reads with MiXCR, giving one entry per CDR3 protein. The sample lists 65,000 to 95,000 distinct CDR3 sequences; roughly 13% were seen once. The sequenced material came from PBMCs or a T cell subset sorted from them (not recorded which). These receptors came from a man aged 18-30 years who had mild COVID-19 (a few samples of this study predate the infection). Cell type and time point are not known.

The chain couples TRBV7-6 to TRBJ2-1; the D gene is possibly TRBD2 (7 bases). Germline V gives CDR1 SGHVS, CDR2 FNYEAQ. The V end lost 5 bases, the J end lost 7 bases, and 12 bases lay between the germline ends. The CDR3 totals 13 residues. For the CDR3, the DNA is TGTGCCAGCAGCCCGGGGGGCGTTAATGAGCAGTTCTTC. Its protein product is CASSPGGVNEQFF.

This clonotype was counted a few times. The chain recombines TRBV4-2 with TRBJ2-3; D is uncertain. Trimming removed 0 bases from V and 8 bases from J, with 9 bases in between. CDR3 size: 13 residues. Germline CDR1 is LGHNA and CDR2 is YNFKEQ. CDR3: CASSQEKGGTQYF. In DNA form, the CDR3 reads TGTGCCAGCAGCCAAGAAAAGGGCGGTACGCAGTATTTT.

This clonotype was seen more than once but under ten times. CDR3 region: CASSLASGKEQYF. DNA for the CDR3: TGTGCCAGCAGCTTAGCGTCAGGGAAAGAGCAGTACTTC. The genes are TRBV7-6 and TRBJ2-7; a weak D match, TRBD1 (5 bases). CDR3 length: 13 amino acids. The V gene's germline CDR1 is SGHVS and CDR2 FNYEAQ. Trimming took 0 bases from V and 7 from J, leaving 10 bases between them.

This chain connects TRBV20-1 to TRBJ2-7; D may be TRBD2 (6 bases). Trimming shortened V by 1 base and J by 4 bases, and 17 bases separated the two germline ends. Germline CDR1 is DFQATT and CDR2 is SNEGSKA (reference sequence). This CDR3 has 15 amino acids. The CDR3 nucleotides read TGCAGTGCTAGAGCCTGGGACTCGCCCTCTTACGAGCAGTACGTC. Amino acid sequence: CSARAWDSPSYEQYV.

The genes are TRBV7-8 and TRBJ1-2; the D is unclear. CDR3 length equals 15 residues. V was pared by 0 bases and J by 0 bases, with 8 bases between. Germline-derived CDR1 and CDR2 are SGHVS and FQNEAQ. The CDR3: CASSLAGSTNYGYTF. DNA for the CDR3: TGTGCCAGCAGCTTAGCTGGCAGTACTAACTATGGCTACACCTTC.

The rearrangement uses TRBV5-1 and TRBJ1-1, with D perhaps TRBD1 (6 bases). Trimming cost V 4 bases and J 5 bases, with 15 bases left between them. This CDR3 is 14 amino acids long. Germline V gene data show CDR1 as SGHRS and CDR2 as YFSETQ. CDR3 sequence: CASSTGGGLTEAFF. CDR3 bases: TGCGCCAGCAGCACTGGGGGGGGGCTGACTGAAGCTTTCTTT.

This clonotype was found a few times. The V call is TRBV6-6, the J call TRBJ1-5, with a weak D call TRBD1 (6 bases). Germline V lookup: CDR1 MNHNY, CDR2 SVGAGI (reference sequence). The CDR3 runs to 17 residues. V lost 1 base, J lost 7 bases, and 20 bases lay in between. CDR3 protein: CASSYYGARGGGQPQHF. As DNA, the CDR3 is TGTGCCAGCAGTTACTATGGAGCCAGGGGTGGCGGCCAGCCCCAGCATTTT.

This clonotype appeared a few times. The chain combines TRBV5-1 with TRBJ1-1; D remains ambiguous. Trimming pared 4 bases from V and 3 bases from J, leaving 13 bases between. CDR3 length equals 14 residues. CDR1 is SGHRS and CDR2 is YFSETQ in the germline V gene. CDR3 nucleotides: TGCGCCAGCAGCCCTCTCTATCGGGACACTGAAGCTTTCTTT. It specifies CASSPLYRDTEAFF.

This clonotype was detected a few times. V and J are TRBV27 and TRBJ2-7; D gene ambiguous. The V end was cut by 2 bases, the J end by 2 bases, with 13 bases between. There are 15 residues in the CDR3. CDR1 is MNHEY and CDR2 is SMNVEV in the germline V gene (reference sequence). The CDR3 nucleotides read TGTGCCAGCAGTTTACATAGGGATTCTACCTACGAGCAGTACGTC. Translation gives CASSLHRDSTYEQYV.

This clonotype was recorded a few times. The CDR3 loop reads CASSQTRQLWELFF. The CDR3 region has the DNA TGTGCCAGCAGTCAAACACGACAGCTTTGGGAACTGTTTTTT. J is TRBJ1-4 and V is TRBV12-3 or TRBV12-4, with a weak D call TRBD1 (5 bases). Trimming took off 5 bases at V and 12 bases at J, with 19 bases between the two ends. The CDR3 spans 14 residues.

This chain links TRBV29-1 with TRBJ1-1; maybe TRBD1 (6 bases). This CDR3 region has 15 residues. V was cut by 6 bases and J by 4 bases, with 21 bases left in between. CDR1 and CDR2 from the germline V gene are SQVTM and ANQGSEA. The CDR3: CSVDNSGAPGTEAFF. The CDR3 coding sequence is TGCAGCGTCGATAACTCAGGGGCGCCGGGCACTGAAGCTTTCTTT.

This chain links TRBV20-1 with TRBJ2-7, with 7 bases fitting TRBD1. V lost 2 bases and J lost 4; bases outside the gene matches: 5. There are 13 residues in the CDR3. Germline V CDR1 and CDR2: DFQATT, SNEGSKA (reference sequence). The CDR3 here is CSARRQGRYEQYV. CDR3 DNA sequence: TGCAGTGCTAGAAGACAGGGCAGGTACGAGCAGTACGTC.

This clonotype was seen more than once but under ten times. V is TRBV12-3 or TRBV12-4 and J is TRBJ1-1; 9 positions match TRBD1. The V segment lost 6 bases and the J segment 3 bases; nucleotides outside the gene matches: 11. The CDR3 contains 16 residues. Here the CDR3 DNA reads TGTGCCAGCAGATTTACCGGGACAGGGAAGGACACTGAAGCTTTCTTT. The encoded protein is CASRFTGTGKDTEAFF.

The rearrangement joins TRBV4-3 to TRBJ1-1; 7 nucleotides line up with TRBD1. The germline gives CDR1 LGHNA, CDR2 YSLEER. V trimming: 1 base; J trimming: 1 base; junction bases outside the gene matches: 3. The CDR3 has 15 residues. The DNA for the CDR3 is TGCGCCAGCAGCCAAGCTTACAGGGGGAACACTGAAGCTTTCTTT. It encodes CASSQAYRGNTEAFF.

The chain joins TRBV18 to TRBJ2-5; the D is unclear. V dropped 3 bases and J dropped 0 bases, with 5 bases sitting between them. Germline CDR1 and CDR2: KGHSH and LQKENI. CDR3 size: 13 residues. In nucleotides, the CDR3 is TGTGCCAGCTCACCGAATCACCAAGAGACCCAGTACTTC. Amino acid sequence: CASSPNHQETQYF.

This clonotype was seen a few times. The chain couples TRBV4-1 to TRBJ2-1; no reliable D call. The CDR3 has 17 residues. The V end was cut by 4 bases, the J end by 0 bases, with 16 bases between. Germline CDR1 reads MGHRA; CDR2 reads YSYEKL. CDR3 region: CASSRNDAASSYNEQFF. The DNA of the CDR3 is TGCGCCAGCAGCCGCAACGACGCTGCGAGCTCCTACAATGAGCAGTTCTTC.

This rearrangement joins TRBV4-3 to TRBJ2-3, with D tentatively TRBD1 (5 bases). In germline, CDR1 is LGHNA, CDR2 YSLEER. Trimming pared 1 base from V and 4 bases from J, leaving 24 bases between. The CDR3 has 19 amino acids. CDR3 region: CASSQGISRSGFIADTQYF. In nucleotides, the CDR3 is TGCGCCAGCAGCCAAGGAATATCAAGATCAGGGTTCATAGCAGATACGCAGTATTTT.

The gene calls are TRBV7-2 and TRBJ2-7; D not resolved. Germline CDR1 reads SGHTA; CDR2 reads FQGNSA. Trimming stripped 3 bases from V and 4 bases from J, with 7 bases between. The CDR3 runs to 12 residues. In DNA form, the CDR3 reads TGTGCCAGCAGCTTTTCGCCTTACGAGCAGTACGTC. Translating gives CASSFSPYEQYV.

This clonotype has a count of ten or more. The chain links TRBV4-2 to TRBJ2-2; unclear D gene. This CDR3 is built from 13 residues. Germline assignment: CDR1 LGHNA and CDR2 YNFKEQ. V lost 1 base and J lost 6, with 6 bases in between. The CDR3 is CASSQGGSGELFF. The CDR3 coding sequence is TGTGCCAGCAGCCAAGGGGGTTCCGGGGAGCTGTTTTTT.

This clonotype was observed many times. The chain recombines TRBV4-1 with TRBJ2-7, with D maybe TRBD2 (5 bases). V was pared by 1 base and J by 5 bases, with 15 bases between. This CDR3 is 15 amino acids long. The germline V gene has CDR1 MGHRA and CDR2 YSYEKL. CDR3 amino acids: CASSQAGKVGNEQYF. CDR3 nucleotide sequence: TGCGCCAGCAGCCAAGCGGGGAAGGTGGGAAACGAGCAGTACTTC.

The CDR3 reads CASTHETAPYNSPLHF. CDR3 sequence (DNA): TGTGCCAGCACCCACGAGACAGCTCCCTATAATTCACCCCTCCACTTT. The genes are TRBV12-3 or TRBV12-4 and TRBJ1-6, with D tentatively TRBD1 (5 bases). The length of the CDR3 is 16 residues. V lost 7 bases and J 2 bases, leaving 15 bases between the germline ends.

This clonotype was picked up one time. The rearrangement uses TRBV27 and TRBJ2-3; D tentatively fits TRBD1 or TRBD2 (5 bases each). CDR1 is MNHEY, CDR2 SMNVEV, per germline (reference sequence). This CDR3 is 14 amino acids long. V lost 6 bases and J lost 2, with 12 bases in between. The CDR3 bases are TGTGCCAGCAGGGCCATCGGGACCACAGATACGCAGTATTTT. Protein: CASRAIGTTDTQYF.

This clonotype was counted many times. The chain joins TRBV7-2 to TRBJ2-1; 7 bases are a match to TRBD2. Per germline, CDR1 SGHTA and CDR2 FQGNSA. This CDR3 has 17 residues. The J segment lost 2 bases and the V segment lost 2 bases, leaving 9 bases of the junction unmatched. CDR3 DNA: TGTGCCAGCAGCTTAAATGTGGGCGGGGGACCCTACAATGAGCAGTTCTTC. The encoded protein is CASSLNVGGGPYNEQFF.

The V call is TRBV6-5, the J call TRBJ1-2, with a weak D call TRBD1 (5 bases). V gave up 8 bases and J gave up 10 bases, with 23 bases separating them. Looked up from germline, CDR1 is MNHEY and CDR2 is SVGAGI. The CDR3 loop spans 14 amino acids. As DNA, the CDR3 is TGTGCCAGCCGATACGCGGGCAGGGAGTTCTCCTACACCTTC. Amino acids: CASRYAGREFSYTF.

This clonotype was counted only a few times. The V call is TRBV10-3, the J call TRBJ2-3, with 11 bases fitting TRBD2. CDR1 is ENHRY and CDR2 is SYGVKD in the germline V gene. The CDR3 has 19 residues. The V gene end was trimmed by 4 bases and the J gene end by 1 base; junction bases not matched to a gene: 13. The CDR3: CAISVQGASGGRGTDTQYF. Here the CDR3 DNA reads TGTGCCATCAGTGTCCAAGGGGCTAGCGGGGGGCGGGGCACAGATACGCAGTATTTT.

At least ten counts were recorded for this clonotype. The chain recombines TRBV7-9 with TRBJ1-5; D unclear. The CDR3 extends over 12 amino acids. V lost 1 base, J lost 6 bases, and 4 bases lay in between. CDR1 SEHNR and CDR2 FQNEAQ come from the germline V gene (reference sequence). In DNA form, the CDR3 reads TGTGCCAGCAGCTTAGAAAGTCAGCCCCAGCATTTT. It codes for CASSLESQPQHF.